Shown below are 30 T cell receptor beta chains from a single sample sequenced in a study of CXCR3-negative and CXCR3-positive naive CD8 T cells. cDNA libraries for TRB were generated by 5' RACE incorporating UMI labels. TCRdb reprocessed the 5' RACE reads, keeping one entry per CDR3 protein, no DNA. This table lists 45,000 to 75,000 distinct CDR3 sequences. The sequenced sample was naive CXCR3- CD8+ T cells from blood. Regarding subset: CD45RO-CCR7+CD27+CD95- naive CD8+ T cells lacking CXCR3 (TNR3-). The receptor set was obtained from a human donor in good health. Some clones in this sample may be carry-over from other donors' samples.

This chain connects TRBV28 to TRBJ2-7. CDR1 and CDR2 (germline): MDHEN, SYDVKM. This CDR3 is built from 12 residues. CDR3 sequence: CASSLGFYEQYF.

The chain carries TRBV15 and TRBJ1-4; TCRdb reports TRBD1, a call that lacks DNA to check it against. This CDR3 contains 16 residues. The germline V gene encodes CDR1 LNHNV and CDR2 YYDKDF (reference sequence). The CDR3: CATSRDEGQGFEKLFF.

This chain uses TRBV9 with TRBJ2-3; TCRdb indicates TRBD2, and absent DNA this call remains unverified. From germline, CDR1 is SGDLS and CDR2 YYNGEE. The CDR3 length is 17 residues. The CDR3 reads CASSVTSWGRSTDTQYF.

The V call is TRBV7-2, the J call TRBJ2-3. Germline CDR1 reads SGHTA; CDR2 reads FQGNSA. CDR3 length: 15 residues. The CDR3 protein is CASSLAITSTDTQYF.

V gene TRBV4-3 combines with J gene TRBJ2-7; TCRdb's D gene call, TRBD2, goes unchecked for lack of DNA. This CDR3 has 11 amino acids. Germline V gives CDR1 LGHNA, CDR2 YSLEER. The CDR3 spells CASSQRREQYF.

The genes are TRBV6-6 and TRBJ2-2; the D gene TCRdb calls, TRBD1, cannot be checked with no DNA. CDR1 MNHNY and CDR2 SVGAGI come from the germline V gene (reference sequence). CDR3 length: 15 amino acids. This CDR3 reads CASSHHRGRSGELFF.

The chain has TRBV7-6 and TRBJ2-5; with no DNA, the TCRdb D assignment of TRBD1 cannot be verified. CDR1 is SGHVS, CDR2 FNYEAQ, per germline. CDR3 length: 11 amino acids. The CDR3 sequence is CASISPGTQYF.

CDR3 residues: CASSLGGTNTEAFF. The V and J genes are TRBV7-3 and TRBJ1-1; TCRdb calls TRBD1, which cannot be checked without DNA. The CDR3 runs 14 residues. The germline V gene has CDR1 SGHTA and CDR2 FQGTGA.

The chain couples TRBV29-1 to TRBJ1-1; without DNA, the TCRdb call of TRBD1 cannot be checked. The CDR3 spans 13 residues. The V gene's germline CDR1 is SQVTM and CDR2 ANQGSEA. CDR3 sequence: CSVALSIPAEAFF.

The chain employs TRBV5-1 and TRBJ2-7. Germline V gene sequence: CDR1 SGHRS, CDR2 YFSETQ. This CDR3 has 16 amino acids. This CDR3 is CASSLGPSEISYEQYF.

The chain links TRBV12-3 or TRBV12-4 to TRBJ2-3; checking the TCRdb D call of TRBD1 is not possible without DNA. The CDR3 is made up of 14 amino acids. The CDR3 here is CASSFADEGDTQYF.

This chain connects TRBV7-9 to TRBJ2-7; TCRdb reports TRBD1, a call that lacks DNA to check it against. Germline CDR1 and CDR2: SEHNR and FQNEAQ (reference sequence). The CDR3 has 15 residues. The CDR3 region is CASSSGDRDPYEQYF.

The chain employs TRBV28 and TRBJ2-1; TCRdb's D call, TRBD1, is unchecked because there is no DNA. CDR1 and CDR2 from the germline V gene are MDHEN and SYDVKM. This CDR3 is built from 14 residues. CDR3 amino acids: CASSSRVPYNEQFF.

This chain connects TRBV5-1 to TRBJ2-3; the D gene TCRdb calls, TRBD2, cannot be checked with no DNA. The germline gives CDR1 SGHRS, CDR2 YFSETQ. The length of the CDR3 is 16 residues. The CDR3 loop is CASSLSFSGGTDTQYF. The variable domain in full, completed from reference TRBV5-1 and TRBJ2-3, reads KAGVTQTPRYLIKTRGQQVTLSCSPISGHRSVSWYQQTPGQGLQFLFEYFSETQRNKGNFPGRFSGRQFSNSRSEMNVSTLELGDSALYLCASSLSFSGGTDTQYFGPGTRLTVL.

The chain recombines TRBV4-1 with TRBJ2-5; TCRdb reports TRBD2, a call that lacks DNA to check it against. Per germline, CDR1 MGHRA and CDR2 YSYEKL. The CDR3 contains 16 residues. CDR3 loop: CASSQRTSGEQETQYF.

The rearrangement joins TRBV7-6 to TRBJ1-1; TCRdb lists TRBD1, though no DNA is available to test this call. Germline V gives CDR1 SGHVS, CDR2 FNYEAQ. This CDR3 region has 14 residues. CDR3 residues: CASSKGQGGAEAFF.

The genes are TRBV5-1 and TRBJ2-1; without DNA, the TCRdb call of TRBD1 cannot be checked. CDR1 is SGHRS, CDR2 YFSETQ, per germline. The CDR3 runs 13 residues. This chain's CDR3 is CASSLEGFNEQFF.

The rearrangement links TRBV13 to TRBJ2-7; TCRdb picks TRBD1, but there is no DNA to check that call. This CDR3 comprises 14 residues. CDR1 is PRHDT and CDR2 is FYEKMQ in the germline V gene (reference sequence). This CDR3 reads CASSLGPQGYEQYF.

The genes are TRBV4-2 and TRBJ2-2; TCRdb picks TRBD2, but there is no DNA to check that call. The CDR3 has 18 residues. From germline, CDR1 is LGHNA and CDR2 YNFKEQ. The CDR3 reads CASSQASSGGAPSGELFF.

This chain uses TRBV12-3 or TRBV12-4 with TRBJ1-5; TCRdb proposes TRBD1, but this gene call is untestable without DNA. There are 15 residues in the CDR3. The CDR3 reads CASSPPGQSNQPQHF.

This rearrangement joins TRBV28 to TRBJ2-5. Germline CDR1 MDHEN, CDR2 SYDVKM. This CDR3 comprises 13 residues. CDR3 region: CASSLSQQETQYF. Full variable domain (remainder filled in from reference TRBV28 and TRBJ2-5): DVKVTQSSRYLVKRTGEKVFLECVQDMDHENMFWYRQDPGLGLRLIYFSYDVKMKEKGDIPEGYSVSREKKERFSLILESASTNQTSMYLCASSLSQQETQYFGPGTRLLVL.

V and J are TRBV4-1 and TRBJ2-1; TCRdb reports TRBD1, a call that lacks DNA to check it against. The CDR3 length is 16 residues. Per germline, CDR1 MGHRA and CDR2 YSYEKL. The CDR3 reads CASSQESQGTYNEQFF.

This chain connects TRBV6-2 or TRBV6-3 to TRBJ2-7; the TRBD2 assignment by TCRdb is unverifiable without DNA. Germline values: CDR1 MNHEY, CDR2 SVGEGT. The CDR3 runs 15 residues. CDR3 loop: CASSTGSGGPYEQYF.

CDR3 residues: CASSQELELAGGLDTQYF. The chain employs TRBV14 and TRBJ2-3; no DNA is available, so the TRBD2 call from TCRdb remains unchecked. This CDR3 is built from 18 residues. In germline, CDR1 is SGHDN, CDR2 FVKESK.

CDR3 amino acids: CASSFEGPSYEQYF. The V gene is TRBV12-3 or TRBV12-4, the J gene TRBJ2-7; TCRdb returns TRBD2, unconfirmable since there is no DNA. This CDR3 has 14 residues.

The chain has TRBV6-2 or TRBV6-3 and TRBJ2-7; TCRdb proposes TRBD2, but this gene call is untestable without DNA. CDR1 is MNHEY, CDR2 SVGEGT, per germline. This CDR3 is 14 amino acids long. CDR3 in amino acids: CASSYPGLSYEQYF.

This chain uses TRBV10-3 with TRBJ1-2; TCRdb proposes TRBD1, but this gene call is untestable without DNA. Per germline, CDR1 ENHRY and CDR2 SYGVKD. The CDR3 has 14 residues. The CDR3 loop is CAISEDQGDYGYTF.

J is TRBJ2-7 and V is TRBV6-6; TCRdb outputs TRBD1, but without DNA this stays unchecked. The CDR3 has 15 residues. In germline, CDR1 is MNHNY, CDR2 SVGAGI (reference sequence). The CDR3 sequence: CASSYQGQTSYEQYF.

The gene calls are TRBV7-2 and TRBJ2-2; TCRdb calls TRBD2, which cannot be checked without DNA. There are 16 residues in the CDR3. The germline CDR1 and CDR2 sequences are SGHTA and FQGNSA. The CDR3 is CASSHSGVPNTGELFF.

The chain couples TRBV29-1 to TRBJ1-1. The germline V gene has CDR1 SQVTM and CDR2 ANQGSEA. The CDR3 consists of 13 residues. This chain's CDR3 is CSVEEYSSSEAFF.